This entry lists 30 T cell receptor beta chains sequenced from one sample in a study of patients with pleural tuberculosis. TCRdb analysed the reads with MiXCR anew, one entry per CDR3 protein. Among about 29,000 distinct CDR3 sequences listed, roughly 18% were seen once. Specimen: peripheral blood. Receptors originate from a human donor with pleural tuberculosis.

This clonotype was found many times. The chain employs TRBV7-8 and TRBJ1-2; D not resolved. Germline loops: CDR1 SGHVS, CDR2 FQNEAQ. The V gene lost 4 bases and the J gene lost 9 bases, with 15 bases spanning the gap. The CDR3 extends over 13 amino acids. CDR3 nucleotides: TGTGCCAGCAGCTCTGACCCCCGGGGTCGCTACACCTTC. Translated, it gives CASSSDPRGRYTF.

Concerning this clonotype: Here the CDR3 omits its conserved ending phenylalanine or tryptophan, so a read error is the likely source. This chain joins TRBV4-1 and TRBJ2-7, with D unclear. With 6 bases removed from V and 0 bases from J, the gap between germline ends came to 15 bases. Germline assignment: CDR1 MGHRA and CDR2 YSYEKL. CDR3 size: 15 residues. The CDR3 DNA sequence: TGCGCCAGCAGTGCCACGGCAGAGGACTCCTACGAGCAGTACCTC. Translation gives CASSATAEDSYEQYL.

This clonotype was observed at least ten times. This chain joins TRBV5-1 and TRBJ2-3; D is unresolved. This CDR3 comprises 16 residues. Germline V gene data show CDR1 as SGHRS and CDR2 as YFSETQ. Trimming shortened V by 0 bases and J by 3 bases, and 14 bases separated the two germline ends. The CDR3 DNA reads TGCGCCAGCAGCTTGGGCCATATAAGCTCGACAGATACGCAGTATTTT. Translation: CASSLGHISSTDTQYF.

This clonotype came up many times. V gene TRBV2 combines with J gene TRBJ1-6; the D is unclear. This CDR3 has 15 residues. Trimming took 2 bases from V and 8 from J, leaving 13 bases between them. The germline V gene encodes CDR1 SNHLY and CDR2 FYNNEI. Here the CDR3 reads CASSEIEVMYSPLHF. The CDR3 DNA reads TGTGCCAGCAGTGAAATTGAGGTTATGTATTCACCCCTCCACTTT.

The gene calls are TRBV7-9 and TRBJ2-6, with a tentative D call TRBD1 (6 bases). Germline V gene sequence: CDR1 SEHNR, CDR2 FQNEAQ (reference sequence). This CDR3 has 15 residues. V lost 5 bases and J lost 0, with 8 bases in between. CDR3 protein: CASSVRGSGANVLTF. The CDR3 bases are TGTGCCAGCAGCGTCAGGGGCTCTGGGGCCAACGTCCTGACTTTC.

This clonotype was found a few times. V and J are TRBV29-1 and TRBJ1-1; D remains unclear. There are 12 residues in the CDR3. The germline gives CDR1 SQVTM, CDR2 ANQGSEA. V gave up 3 bases and J gave up 5 bases, with 10 bases separating them. CDR3 region: CSVEGGRTEAFF. As DNA, the CDR3 is TGCAGCGTTGAGGGTGGAAGGACTGAAGCTTTCTTT.

This clonotype was seen at least ten times. The genes are TRBV28 and TRBJ1-5; D is uncertain. This CDR3 spans 17 amino acids. V lost 3 bases and J 2 bases, leaving 17 bases between the germline ends. From germline, CDR1 is MDHEN and CDR2 SYDVKM. This CDR3 reads CASSLTIEGIGNQPQHF. The CDR3 DNA is TGTGCCAGCAGTTTGACGATAGAAGGGATAGGCAATCAGCCCCAGCATTTT.

This clonotype is categorized as medium-sized. The rearrangement uses TRBV20-1 and TRBJ1-5; D remains unclear. This CDR3 comprises 14 residues. Trimming pared 5 bases from V and 4 bases from J, leaving 15 bases between. Germline CDR1 is DFQATT and CDR2 is SNEGSKA (reference sequence). The CDR3 bases are TGCAGTGCTGAATCGGGCCGCCTGAATCAGCCCCAGCATTTT. Translation gives CSAESGRLNQPQHF.

Ten or more counts support this clonotype. The gene calls are TRBV7-9 and TRBJ1-1; TRBD1 is a possible D gene (5 bases). The CDR3 loop spans 14 amino acids. V gave up 4 bases and J gave up 1 base, with 10 bases separating them. CDR1 is SEHNR, CDR2 FQNEAQ, per germline (reference sequence). CDR3 region: CASSSSTGNTEAFF. The CDR3 bases are TGTGCCAGCAGCTCCTCAACAGGGAACACTGAAGCTTTCTTT.

On this clonotype itself: A much bigger clone sits one base away, suggesting this may be a read error. This rearrangement joins TRBV30 to TRBJ1-1, with unresolved D. The CDR3 is 13 amino acids. CDR1 is GTSNPN, CDR2 SVGIG, per germline (reference sequence). V dropped 5 bases and J dropped 1 base, with 11 bases sitting between them. The CDR3 DNA sequence: TGTGCCTGGGACAAGTACCAGAACACTGAAGCTTTCTTT. Translated: CAWDKYQNTEAFF.

This clonotype was counted ten times or more. V is TRBV29-1 and J is TRBJ2-1; D is undetermined. Germline V gene sequence: CDR1 SQVTM, CDR2 ANQGSEA. The CDR3 runs to 11 residues. V gave up 7 bases and J gave up 6 bases, with 10 bases separating them. CDR3 nucleotide sequence: TGCAGCGCCCTTGTACCCAATGAGCAGTTCTTC. Amino acid sequence: CSALVPNEQFF.

Judged by abundance, this clonotype is medium-sized. This chain uses TRBV28 with TRBJ1-3; D ambiguous. Germline-derived CDR1 and CDR2 are MDHEN and SYDVKM. The CDR3 spans 16 residues. V lost 1 base and J 1 base, leaving 11 bases between the germline ends. The CDR3 loop reads CASSLSYGVSGNTIYF. The CDR3 DNA follows: TGTGCCAGCAGTTTATCATACGGGGTTTCTGGAAACACCATATATTTT.

This clonotype was seen a few times. This may arise from a read error, as a much more abundant clone is one base away. The chain is built from TRBV9 and TRBJ1-3, with TRBD1 identical over 7 bases. CDR3 length equals 14 residues. CDR1 and CDR2 from the germline V gene are SGDLS and YYNGEE. J lost 11 bases, V lost 0 bases, and 8 bases had no gene match. CDR3 protein: CASSVAGGWNAIYF. CDR3 in DNA: TGTGCCAGCAGCGTAGCAGGGGGATGGAACGCCATATATTTT.

The table lists this clonotype with many counts. The rearrangement uses TRBV19 and TRBJ1-5, with unresolved D. Germline V gene lookup returns CDR1 LNHDA and CDR2 SQIVND (reference sequence). The germline V and J ends were trimmed by 2 bases and 5 bases, with 13 bases remaining between them. CDR3 size: 15 residues. CDR3 in amino acids: CASSISLGGYQPQHF. The CDR3, as DNA: TGTGCCAGTAGTATATCTCTGGGAGGCTATCAGCCCCAGCATTTT.

This clonotype was recorded a few times. This chain links TRBV13 with TRBJ2-7; 8 nucleotides agree with TRBD1. This CDR3 comprises 14 residues. CDR1 and CDR2 (germline): PRHDT, FYEKMQ (reference sequence). V gave up 3 bases and J gave up 5 bases; unmatched junction bases: 6. The CDR3 is CASSFGQGGHEQYF. CDR3 nucleotides: TGTGCCAGCAGCTTCGGACAGGGAGGCCACGAGCAGTACTTC.

The chain employs TRBV7-2 and TRBJ2-3; 7 bases agree with TRBD2. The CDR3 runs to 16 residues. V was clipped by 3 bases and J by 2 bases; unmatched bases: 8. Germline V gene lookup returns CDR1 SGHTA and CDR2 FQGNSA. The CDR3 region has the DNA TGTGCCAGCAGCTTTCTCCTGGCGGGAGCCACAGATACGCAGTATTTT. Translating it yields CASSFLLAGATDTQYF.

This clonotype was counted at least ten times. The chain employs TRBV7-2 and TRBJ1-5; a possible D gene is TRBD1 (5 bases). Germline V gene data show CDR1 as SGHTA and CDR2 as FQGNSA. Trimming left V 2 bases short and J 0 bases short, with 8 bases between. The CDR3 spans 15 residues. The CDR3 bases are TGTGCCAGCAGCTTACAGGGATTTAGCAATCAGCCCCAGCATTTT. Its translation: CASSLQGFSNQPQHF.

This clonotype came up many times. The V call is TRBV12-3 or TRBV12-4, the J call TRBJ2-7, with 9 positions matching TRBD1. The J segment lost 1 base and the V segment lost 6 bases, leaving 7 bases of the junction unmatched. This CDR3 comprises 15 residues. The CDR3 region is CASRRQGGLSYEQYF. DNA of the CDR3: TGTGCCAGCAGGAGACAGGGGGGCTTGTCCTACGAGCAGTACTTC.

The chain uses TRBV5-6 and TRBJ2-6; possibly TRBD1 for D (6 bases). Germline V CDR1 and CDR2: SGHDT, YYEEEE. Trimming shortened V by 4 bases and J by 4 bases, and 15 bases separated the two germline ends. This CDR3 is 16 amino acids long. The CDR3, as DNA: TGTGCCAGCAGCGCTAAACAGGGTTCCGGGGCCAACGTCCTGACTTTC. Translation gives CASSAKQGSGANVLTF. Full variable domain (rest looked up from reference TRBV5-6 and TRBJ2-6): DAGVTQSPTHLIKTRGQQVTLRCSPKSGHDTVSWYQQALGQGPQFIFQYYEEEERQRGNFPDRFSGHQFPNYSSELNVNALLLGDSALYLCASSAKQGSGANVLTFGAGSRLTVL.

The table lists this clonotype with many counts. This rearrangement joins TRBV3-1 to TRBJ2-1, with D tentatively TRBD2 (7 bases). This CDR3 spans 16 amino acids. V lost 0 bases, J lost 5 bases, and 14 bases lay in between. Germline loops: CDR1 LGHDT, CDR2 YNNKEL (reference sequence). CDR3 in DNA: TGTGCCAGCAGCCAAGAGGGCGGGGGCCGACACAATGAGCAGTTCTTC. Its protein product is CASSQEGGGRHNEQFF.

Comments on this clonotype: Being one base from a much bigger clone, this may be a read error. The chain joins TRBV10-3 to TRBJ1-2; maybe TRBD1 (5 bases). Germline assignment: CDR1 ENHRY and CDR2 SYGVKD. Between the trimmed V and J ends, which lost 5 bases and 0 bases, there was a span of 19 bases. CDR3 length equals 17 residues. This CDR3 reads CAISNRDGHRSNYGYTF. Here the CDR3 DNA reads TGTGCCATCAGTAATAGGGACGGCCACAGATCTAACTATGGCTACACCTTC.

This clonotype was picked up many times. The chain couples TRBV7-9 to TRBJ2-1; D ambiguous. The V end lost 1 base, the J end lost 15 bases, and 16 bases lay between the germline ends. In germline, CDR1 is SEHNR, CDR2 FQNEAQ (reference sequence). The CDR3 runs 13 residues. Written as DNA, the CDR3 is TGTGCCAGCAGCTTAGACTCCGTGGACGTCCGGTTCTTC. As protein: CASSLDSVDVRFF.

Details on this clonotype: A single base separates this from a much larger clone, so it may be a read error. The chain has TRBV2 and TRBJ2-4; 10 bases align to TRBD2. V shed 8 bases, J shed 8 bases, and the junction held 3 bases outside the gene matches. CDR1 and CDR2 from the germline V gene are SNHLY and FYNNEI. CDR3 length: 12 residues. DNA for the CDR3: TGTGCCAGCGAACTAGCGGGGTACATTCAGTACTTC. It encodes CASELAGYIQYF.

The chain employs TRBV6-6 and TRBJ2-7; possibly TRBD2 for D (5 bases). With 6 bases removed from V and 7 bases from J, the gap between germline ends came to 13 bases. This CDR3 contains 12 residues. CDR1 MNHNY and CDR2 SVGAGI come from the germline V gene (reference sequence). CDR3 region: CASSRDSGEQYF. The CDR3 DNA reads as TGTGCCAGCAGCCGGGATTCGGGGGAGCAGTACTTC.

This clonotype was seen at least ten times. For the CDR3, the DNA is TGCAGTGCTAGAGTATCCAGGGGGAACTACGAGCAGTACTTC. Translating gives CSARVSRGNYEQYF. The chain has TRBV20-1 and TRBJ2-7, with TRBD1 identical over 7 bases. The CDR3 contains 14 residues. Germline-derived CDR1 and CDR2 are DFQATT and SNEGSKA (reference sequence). Trimming took 1 base from V and 3 from J; bases not matched to a gene: 6.

Ten or more counts support this clonotype. The chain couples TRBV28 to TRBJ2-7; no definite D call. Looked up from germline, CDR1 is MDHEN and CDR2 is SYDVKM. V lost 2 bases and J 6 bases, leaving 8 bases between the germline ends. This CDR3 contains 12 residues. The CDR3 nucleotides read TGTGCCAGCAGTTTACTAATAGGCGAGCAGTACTTC. Its protein product is CASSLLIGEQYF.

This clonotype was observed many times. The CDR3 coding sequence is TGTGCCATCAGTGAGCCAGATAGGGGACTAGCGGAAATCACAGATACGCAGTATTTT. Translated: CAISEPDRGLAEITDTQYF. This chain uses TRBV10-3 with TRBJ2-3, with 11 bases that match TRBD2. The trim removed 2 bases at V and 2 bases at J, leaving 12 bases unmatched. From germline, CDR1 is ENHRY and CDR2 SYGVKD. The CDR3 consists of 19 residues.

Comments on this clonotype: One end of the junction is discordant with germline, which a read error may explain. The chain uses TRBV4-2 and TRBJ2-7, with TRBD1 identical over 7 bases. The germline gives CDR1 LGHNA, CDR2 YNFKEQ. The CDR3 is 15 residues long. The CDR3 reads CASSRPGQSSYVQYF. CDR3 sequence (DNA): TGTGCCAGCAGCCGACCGGGACAGAGTTCCTACGTGCAGTACTTC.

This clonotype is categorized as medium-sized. The V and J genes are TRBV27 and TRBJ2-1; no clear D gene. Germline V gene data show CDR1 as MNHEY and CDR2 as SMNVEV (reference sequence). The CDR3 contains 15 residues. V gave up 2 bases and J gave up 1 base, with 9 bases separating them. The CDR3 nucleotides read TGTGCCAGCAGTTTAGGGTTCCCTTCCTACAATGAGCAGTTCTTC. This encodes CASSLGFPSYNEQFF.

This clonotype appeared many times. The chain combines TRBV10-3 with TRBJ1-1; TRBD1 might be the D (6 bases). The CDR3 has 15 amino acids. Germline V lookup: CDR1 ENHRY, CDR2 SYGVKD. The V end was cut by 2 bases, the J end by 1 base, with 11 bases between. This CDR3 reads CAISEPGAGNTEAFF. CDR3 in DNA: TGTGCCATCAGTGAGCCAGGGGCAGGGAACACTGAAGCTTTCTTT.